Each of the 14 T cell receptor beta chains below was sequenced from the same sample in a study of CD8 T cells in ankylosing spondylitis (dated by TCRdb to about 2017). The method behind the library was 5' RACE. Instrument on record: Illumina HiSeq 2500. The raw public data were reprocessed by TCRdb itself: fastp quality trimming at Q25, MiXCR clonotype calling, in-frame beta chains only. Each entry is one CDR3 protein sequence, shown with its most common DNA and genes. For this sample the table gives roughly 100,000 distinct CDR3 sequences, of which about 8% were detected only once. Approximately 9.9% of the sample goes to the ten largest clones. The sequenced sample consisted of blood, either unsorted or a sorted T cell fraction (not recorded which). The receptors come from a male donor with ankylosing spondylitis or in good health (not recorded which).

This clonotype appeared many times. The chain carries TRBV20-1 and TRBJ1-1, with TRBD1 as a possible D gene (6 bases). The V end was cut by 1 base, the J end by 4 bases, with 16 bases between. From germline, CDR1 is DFQATT and CDR2 SNEGSKA (reference sequence). This CDR3 spans 15 amino acids. CDR3 protein: CSARGTGGRVTEAFF. In DNA form, the CDR3 reads TGCAGTGCTAGAGGTACCGGGGGGCGAGTCACTGAAGCTTTCTTT.

Many counts were recorded for this clonotype. The CDR3 reads CASSLTGPRAGELFF. The CDR3 region has the DNA TGTGCCAGCAGCTTAACAGGTCCTCGAGCCGGGGAGCTGTTTTTT. This chain joins TRBV7-6 and TRBJ2-2; D may be TRBD1 (5 bases). Trimming left V 2 bases short and J 6 bases short, with 13 bases between. In germline, CDR1 is SGHVS, CDR2 FNYEAQ. CDR3 length equals 15 residues.

The rearrangement uses TRBV4-2 and TRBJ1-2, with no clear D. Between the trimmed V and J ends, which lost 9 bases and 4 bases, there was a span of 21 bases. From germline, CDR1 is LGHNA and CDR2 YNFKEQ. The length of the CDR3 is 15 residues. The CDR3 nucleotides read TGTGCCAGTGGTCGACTGGGAGTACCGAGCTATGGCTACACCTTC. Translating gives CASGRLGVPSYGYTF.

The table lists this clonotype with many counts. Here the CDR3 reads CSVDGQPYNEQFF. The CDR3 DNA reads as TGCAGCGTCGACGGACAGCCCTACAATGAGCAGTTCTTC. The chain joins TRBV29-1 to TRBJ2-1; tentative D call: TRBD1 (6 bases). The CDR3 totals 13 residues. The V end lost 6 bases, the J end lost 2 bases, and 11 bases lay between the germline ends. Germline lookup yields CDR1 SQVTM and CDR2 ANQGSEA.

This clonotype occurred many times. The rearrangement links TRBV3-2 to TRBJ1-3. TRBV3-2 is tagged as a pseudogene. CDR3 length: 17 residues. Here the CDR3 reads CASSPNTGQGSGNTIYF. Here the CDR3 DNA reads TGTGCCAGCAGCCCTAATACCGGACAGGGCTCTGGAAACACCATATATTTT.

This clonotype has at least ten counts. The V and J genes are TRBV20-1 and TRBJ2-1, with D perhaps matching TRBD2 (7 bases). Trimming stripped 6 bases from V and 4 bases from J, with 19 bases between. This CDR3 region has 15 residues. CDR1 is DFQATT and CDR2 is SNEGSKA in the germline V gene (reference sequence). The CDR3 DNA is TGCAGTGCCACTGGGGGGGGCCCGGGATACAATGAGCAGTTCTTC. Its translation: CSATGGGPGYNEQFF.

A few counts support this clonotype. The chain has TRBV27 and TRBJ1-6, with TRBD1 as a possible D gene (5 bases). The CDR3 extends over 17 amino acids. Germline assignment: CDR1 MNHEY and CDR2 SMNVEV (reference sequence). Trimming left V 1 base short and J 9 bases short, with 19 bases between. CDR3 in DNA: TGTGCCAGCAGTTTATGGATTCCAACAGGAGACGCTTCACCCCTCCACTTT. Its protein product is CASSLWIPTGDASPLHF.

This clonotype was counted ten times or more. The chain carries TRBV29-1 and TRBJ2-3; 11 bases align to TRBD2. This CDR3 is 14 amino acids long. J lost 3 bases, V lost 6 bases, and 5 bases had no gene match. The germline CDR1 and CDR2 sequences are SQVTM and ANQGSEA. The CDR3 sequence is CSVILAGETDTQYF. The CDR3 coding sequence is TGCAGCGTGATACTAGCGGGAGAGACAGATACGCAGTATTTT.

With regard to this clonotype: A much larger clone is a single base away; this may be a read error. This chain joins TRBV7-9 and TRBJ2-7, with no clear D. The CDR3 is 12 amino acids. Germline lookup yields CDR1 SEHNR and CDR2 FQNEAQ (reference sequence). V was clipped by 3 bases and J by 3 bases, with 6 bases between them. CDR3 in DNA: TGTGCCAGCAGCTTCCTCCGCTACGAGCAGTACTTC. Translating gives CASSFLRYEQYF.

Ten or more counts support this clonotype. CDR3 nucleotides: TGTGCCACCAGCACTGGCGGGAGAATTGATGAGCAGTTCTTC. This encodes CATSTGGRIDEQFF. This chain connects TRBV15 to TRBJ2-1; 7 bases align to TRBD2. The CDR3 is made up of 14 amino acids. After removal of 4 bases from V and 8 bases from J, the junction contained 8 bases not matched to a gene. From germline, CDR1 is LNHNV and CDR2 YYDKDF (reference sequence).

This clonotype occurred many times. The rearrangement joins TRBV20-1 to TRBJ1-2; no clear D gene. The germline V gene has CDR1 DFQATT and CDR2 SNEGSKA (reference sequence). Trimming shortened V by 2 bases and J by 7 bases, and 29 bases separated the two germline ends. The CDR3 runs to 18 residues. CDR3 in DNA: TGCAGTGCTAGAAGTCTTGGATATTATAGCGGAGAAGAGGGTGGCTACACCTTC. As protein: CSARSLGYYSGEEGGYTF.

This clonotype was picked up many times. J is TRBJ2-3 and V is TRBV5-1; 7 bases fit TRBD1. After removal of 4 bases from V and 4 bases from J, the junction contained 12 bases not matched to a gene. From germline, CDR1 is SGHRS and CDR2 YFSETQ. This CDR3 contains 16 residues. CDR3: CASSIRGSGVADTQYF. For the CDR3, the DNA is TGCGCCAGCAGCATCAGGGGGAGCGGAGTTGCAGATACGCAGTATTTT.

The V call is TRBV29-1, the J call TRBJ2-3, with D maybe TRBD2 (6 bases). CDR1 and CDR2 from the germline V gene are SQVTM and ANQGSEA. The ends were cut back, 5 bases at V and 2 bases at J, with 11 bases in the middle. This CDR3 has 13 amino acids. CDR3 residues: CSVFGGDTDTQYF. The CDR3 region has the DNA TGCAGCGTTTTTGGCGGGGACACAGATACGCAGTATTTT.

As concerns this clonotype: This may arise from a read error, as a much more abundant clone is one base away. Because the CDR3's place on the DNA is in doubt, the DNA is left out and the CDR3 is given as listed by TCRdb. This chain uses TRBV29-1 with TRBJ1-4. The length of the CDR3 is 12 amino acids, counting both ends. The germline gives CDR1 SQVTM, CDR2 ANQGSEA. This chain's CDR3 is CSVAGGNEKLIF.